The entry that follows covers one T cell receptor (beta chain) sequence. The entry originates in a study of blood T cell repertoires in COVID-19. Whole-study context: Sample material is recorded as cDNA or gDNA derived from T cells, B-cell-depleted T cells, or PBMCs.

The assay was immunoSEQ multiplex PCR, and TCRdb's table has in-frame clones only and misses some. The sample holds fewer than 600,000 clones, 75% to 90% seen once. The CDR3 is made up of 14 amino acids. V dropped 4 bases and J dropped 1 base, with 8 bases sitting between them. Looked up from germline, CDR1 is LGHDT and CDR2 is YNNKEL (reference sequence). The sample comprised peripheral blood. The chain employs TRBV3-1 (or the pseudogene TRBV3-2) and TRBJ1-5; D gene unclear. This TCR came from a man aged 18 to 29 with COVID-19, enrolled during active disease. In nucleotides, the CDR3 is TGTGCCAGCAGCCCCCGTCCCAGCAATCAGCCCCAGCATTTT. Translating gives CASSPRPSNQPQHF.